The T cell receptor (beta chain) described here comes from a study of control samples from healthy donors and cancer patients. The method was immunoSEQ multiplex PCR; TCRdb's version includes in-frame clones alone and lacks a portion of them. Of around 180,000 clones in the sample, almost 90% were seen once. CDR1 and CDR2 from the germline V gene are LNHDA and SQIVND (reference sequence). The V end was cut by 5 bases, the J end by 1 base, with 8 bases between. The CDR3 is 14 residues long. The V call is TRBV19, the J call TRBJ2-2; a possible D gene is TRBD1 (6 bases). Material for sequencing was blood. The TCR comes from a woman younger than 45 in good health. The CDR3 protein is CASSGTRNTGELFF. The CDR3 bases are TGTGCCAGTAGTGGGACAAGGAACACCGGGGAGCTGTTTTTT.